This T cell receptor (beta chain) stems from a study of brain T cells in children with intractable seizures. Points from the study as a whole: Clones missing pre-surgery may reflect undersampling of that blood sample. Only CDR3 sequence similarity suggested viral specificity, without known HCMV serostatus.

As to this clone: Antigen unknown.

Time point reported: blood from clinic visit 5 months post-surgery; TSC patient then seizure free. Only cases whose brain tissue showed the highest T cell transcript signatures were sequenced. Patients received at least one anti-epileptic drug before surgery. The data were produced by immunoSEQ multiplex PCR, yet TCRdb's version contains in-frame clones alone and is incomplete. The sample shows about 340,000 clones, nearly 95% of them seen only once. Germline V gives CDR1 MNHEY, CDR2 SVGAGI. The CDR3 consists of 15 residues. The trim removed 6 bases at V and 4 bases at J, leaving 10 bases unmatched. The chain uses TRBV6-5 and TRBJ2-5; 8 nucleotides line up with TRBD2. The origin of this receptor is a boy under three years old with tuberous sclerosis and intractable seizures. The input for sequencing was peripheral blood, taken about 5 months after surgery. CDR3 residues: CASSPFGTRGETQYF. The CDR3 DNA reads TGTGCCAGCAGCCCCTTTGGGACTAGAGGAGAGACCCAGTACTTC.